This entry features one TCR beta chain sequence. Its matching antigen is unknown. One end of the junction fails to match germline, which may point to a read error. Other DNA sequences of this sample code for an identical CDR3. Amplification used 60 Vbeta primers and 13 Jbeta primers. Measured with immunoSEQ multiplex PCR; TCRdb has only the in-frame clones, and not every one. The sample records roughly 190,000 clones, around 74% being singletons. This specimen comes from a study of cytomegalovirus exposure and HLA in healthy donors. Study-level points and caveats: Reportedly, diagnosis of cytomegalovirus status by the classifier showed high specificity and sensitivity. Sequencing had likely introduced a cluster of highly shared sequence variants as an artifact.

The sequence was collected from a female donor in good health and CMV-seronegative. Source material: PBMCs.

CDR3 region: CASSSPGFNEQFF. The CDR3 bases are TGCGCCAGCAGCTCCCCGGGGTTTAATGAACAGTTCTTC. The V call is TRBV4-1, the J call TRBJ2-1; possible D gene TRBD2, 5 bases. The CDR3 runs to 13 residues. Germline CDR1 reads MGHRA; CDR2 reads YSYEKL.